This T cell receptor (beta chain) emerged from a study of blood T cell repertoires in COVID-19. Study-wide background: The origin of the acute and convalescent COVID-19 samples was the United States, Italy and Spain.

Trimming removed 5 bases from V and 0 bases from J; junction bases left unmatched: 9. The germline V gene has CDR1 SGHVS and CDR2 FQNEAQ. CDR3 length: 18 amino acids. Living in 25 or so US areas, the participants were between roughly 18 and 95 years of age. Participants were placed into cohorts based on the clinical history they reported. In the authors' workflow: Reference gene primer amplification yielded estimated nucleated cell counts. Some clones are missing from TCRdb's copy, which holds only in-frame ones; the method was immunoSEQ multiplex PCR. From that table come the V and J calls and clone size; the DNA was used to work out D and trimming. The sample has a few hundred thousand clones; approximately 88% are singletons.

The V gene is TRBV7-8, the J gene TRBJ2-6; 8 bases line up with TRBD2. Sequencing was performed on PBMCs or T cells enriched from blood (not recorded which). The clonotype originates from a young man with acute COVID-19. CDR3 protein: CASSPGVLAASGANVLTF. CDR3 nucleotides: TGTGCCAGCAGCCCGGGAGTACTAGCGGCCTCTGGGGCCAACGTCCTGACTTTC.